Shown below are 10 T cell receptor beta chains from a single sample sequenced in a study. Libraries were prepared by immunoSEQ multiplex PCR; TCRdb keeps only in-frame clonotypes and omits some of them. Of approximately 70,000 clones in the sample, around 93% were seen once. Material: PBMCs. The receptor source for this set is a middle-aged man with rheumatoid arthritis.

The rearrangement uses TRBV27 and TRBJ2-1; 11 bases line up with TRBD2. Trimming removed 6 bases from V and 6 bases from J; junction bases left unmatched: 4. This CDR3 spans 14 amino acids. Germline lookup yields CDR1 MNHEY and CDR2 SMNVEV (reference sequence). CDR3 nucleotides: TGTGCCAGCAGAGCTGGGACTAGCGGCAATGAGCAGTTCTTC. It yields the protein CASRAGTSGNEQFF.

In nucleotides, the CDR3 is TGTGCCACCCAGGGGGGCCGATATGGCTACACCTTC. This gives the protein CATQGGRYGYTF. This rearrangement joins TRBV25-1 to TRBJ1-2; 7 bases line up with TRBD1. The CDR3 sequence is 12 residues long. Germline V CDR1 and CDR2: MGHDK, SYGVNS. The junction had 7 bases not matched to a gene; V was cut back by 10 bases and J by 5 bases.

The gene calls are TRBV4-2 and TRBJ1-1, with D unresolved. V lost 5 bases, J lost 1 base, and 8 bases lay in between. The CDR3 runs 13 residues. Germline V gene sequence: CDR1 LGHNA, CDR2 YNFKEQ. The CDR3 loop is CASSDHKNTEAFF. DNA for the CDR3: TGTGCCAGCAGCGATCACAAGAACACTGAAGCTTTCTTT.

The genes are TRBV4-3 and TRBJ2-2; 8 nucleotides match TRBD1. CDR3 length: 18 amino acids. V was clipped by 0 bases and J by 6 bases; unmatched bases: 12. Germline values: CDR1 LGHNA, CDR2 YSLEER. The DNA for the CDR3 is TGCGCCAGCAGCCAAGATCGATATTCTGAGACAGGGGCCGGGGAGCTGTTTTTT. Amino acids: CASSQDRYSETGAGELFF.

This chain connects TRBV6-1 to TRBJ2-3; TRBD1 is a possible D gene (5 bases). Trimming removed 3 bases from V and 2 bases from J, with 9 bases in between. The CDR3 extends over 14 amino acids. CDR1 and CDR2 from the germline V gene are MNHNS and SASEGT. CDR3 DNA sequence: TGTGCCAGCAGTGAGCACAGGTACACAGATACGCAGTATTTT. It is translated as CASSEHRYTDTQYF.

The chain recombines TRBV11-2 with TRBJ1-6; D uncertain. Germline-derived CDR1 and CDR2 are SGHAT and FQNNGV. The CDR3 spans 12 residues. V was trimmed by 8 bases and J by 8 bases, leaving 10 bases between them. The DNA for the CDR3 is TGTGCCAGCTCAGACACCCATTCACCCCTCCACTTT. Translating it yields CASSDTHSPLHF.

The chain employs TRBV3-1 (or the pseudogene TRBV3-2) and TRBJ1-1, with TRBD1 matching over 8 bases. This CDR3 is 15 amino acids long. With V trimmed by 4 bases and J by 1 base, 5 bases remained unmatched. Germline V CDR1 and CDR2: LGHDT, YNNKEL (reference sequence). The CDR3 region is CASSPRQGWNTEAFF. The DNA of the CDR3 is TGTGCCAGCAGCCCCCGACAGGGGTGGAACACTGAAGCTTTCTTT.

The V and J genes are TRBV18 and TRBJ1-5; possible D gene TRBD1, 6 bases. Germline V gene data show CDR1 as KGHSH and CDR2 as LQKENI. V lost 3 bases and J lost 4, with 7 bases in between. The CDR3 sequence is 13 residues long. CDR3 nucleotide sequence: TGTGCCAGCTCACCCGGACAGAATCAGCCCCAGCATTTT. Residues: CASSPGQNQPQHF. Based on the CDR3 plus reference TRBV18 and TRBJ1-5, the full variable domain is NAGVMQNPRHLVRRRGQEARLRCSPMKGHSHVYWYRQLPEEGLKFMVYLQKENIIDESGMPKERFSAEFPKEGPSILRIQQVVRGDSAAYFCASSPGQNQPQHFGDGTRLSIL.

The chain uses TRBV7-3 and TRBJ2-2; 8 bases are shared with TRBD2. Germline V CDR1 and CDR2: SGHTA, FQGTGA. The CDR3 spans 16 residues. Trimming cost V 2 bases and J 3 bases; bases outside gene matches: 5. CDR3 region: CASSLFPGGDTGELFF. The DNA of the CDR3 is TGTGCCAGCAGCTTATTCCCGGGAGGGGACACCGGGGAGCTGTTTTTT.

The V and J genes are TRBV7-6 and TRBJ2-5; 10 nucleotides match TRBD1. CDR1 and CDR2 from the germline V gene are SGHVS and FNYEAQ. Trimming cost V 2 bases and J 2 bases; bases outside gene matches: 2. The CDR3 consists of 15 residues. CDR3 coding DNA: TGTGCCAGCAGCTTACGGACAGGGGGGCAAGAGACCCAGTACTTC. As protein: CASSLRTGGQETQYF.